Shown below are 10 T cell receptor beta chains from a single sample sequenced in a study of blood T cell repertoires in COVID-19. Using immunoSEQ multiplex PCR, the repertoire was profiled, and TCRdb retains in-frame clones only, with some absent. The sample yields fewer than 600,000 clones, roughly 88% seen once. Source material: PBMCs or T cells enriched from blood (not recorded which). These receptors originate from a middle-aged woman who had recovered from COVID-19.

This clone was seen more than once but under ten times. The genes are TRBV3-1 (or the pseudogene TRBV3-2) and TRBJ2-6; weak D call: TRBD2 (6 bases). Germline V CDR1 and CDR2: LGHDT, YNNKEL (reference sequence). Between the trimmed V and J ends, which lost 5 bases and 0 bases, there was a span of 14 bases. The CDR3 length is 17 residues. The CDR3 region is CASSNAGRHSGANVLTF. The CDR3, as DNA: TGTGCCAGCAGCAACGCGGGACGGCACTCTGGGGCCAACGTCCTGACTTTC.

Written as DNA, the CDR3 is TGCAGCGCGGGACAGGGCGTCTCTGGAAACACCATATATTTT. Encoded protein: CSAGQGVSGNTIYF. The rearrangement joins TRBV29-1 to TRBJ1-3, with 9 bases fitting TRBD1. Germline-derived CDR1 and CDR2 are SQVTM and ANQGSEA. The CDR3 runs to 14 residues. J gave up 0 bases and V 7 bases, and 4 bases lay outside the gene matches.

This clone was seen a single time. This chain links TRBV9 with TRBJ2-3; D gene uncertain. CDR1 and CDR2 from the germline V gene are SGDLS and YYNGEE. The CDR3 loop spans 13 amino acids. Trimming removed 7 bases at V and 7 bases at J, with 16 bases between. CDR3 amino acids: CASSRLEWNTQYF. CDR3 in DNA: TGTGCCAGCTCCCGACTGGAGTGGAATACGCAGTATTTT.

The chain links TRBV11-2 to TRBJ2-7; 9 bases line up with TRBD1. The J segment lost 6 bases and the V segment lost 5 bases, leaving 11 bases of the junction unmatched. Germline CDR1 SGHAT, CDR2 FQNNGV. This CDR3 region has 15 residues. The CDR3 DNA reads TGTGCCAGCAGCGGAAACAGGGGGCGGACTTTCGAGCAGTACTTC. It yields the protein CASSGNRGRTFEQYF.

This sequence joins TRBV18 and TRBJ2-3; D is possibly TRBD1 (7 bases). This CDR3 has 16 residues. Trimming removed 4 bases at V and 0 bases at J, with 14 bases between. Germline-derived CDR1 and CDR2 are KGHSH and LQKENI. The CDR3 is CASSRSPGGSTDTQYF. The DNA of the CDR3 is TGTGCCAGCTCACGATCCCCAGGGGGGAGCACAGATACGCAGTATTTT.

This clone was detected only a few times. V is TRBV11-2 and J is TRBJ2-1; maybe TRBD2 (5 bases). Germline V gene data show CDR1 as SGHAT and CDR2 as FQNNGV. The CDR3 has 15 amino acids. Trimming removed 5 bases from V and 0 bases from J, with 11 bases in between. The CDR3 bases are TGTGCCAGCAGCCCCTGGGAGAGCTCCTACAATGAGCAGTTCTTC. This gives the protein CASSPWESSYNEQFF.

This chain uses TRBV5-1 with TRBJ2-2, with D possibly TRBD1 on 5 matching bases. The CDR3 covers 15 residues. The ends were cut back, 0 bases at V and 2 bases at J, with 8 bases in the middle. CDR1 and CDR2 from the germline V gene are SGHRS and YFSETQ. CDR3 sequence reads: CASSLEGANTGELFF. CDR3 in DNA: TGCGCCAGCAGCTTGGAAGGGGCTAACACCGGGGAGCTGTTTTTT.

With regard to this clone: This CDR3 is also generated by other DNA sequences in the sample. The V call is TRBV5-4, the J call TRBJ2-3, with TRBD2 identical over 13 bases. CDR3 length: 16 residues. After removal of 3 bases from V and 3 bases from J, the junction contained 4 bases not matched to a gene. The germline V gene has CDR1 SGHNT and CDR2 YYREEE (reference sequence). The CDR3 DNA is TGTGCCAGCAGCTCAGGACTAGCGGGAGTGACAGATACGCAGTATTTT. Amino acid sequence: CASSSGLAGVTDTQYF.

This rearrangement joins TRBV2 to TRBJ2-1, with 8 bases matching TRBD2. The CDR3 extends over 14 amino acids. V shed 5 bases and J 6 bases; nucleotides not matched to a gene: 6. Germline CDR1 reads SNHLY; CDR2 reads FYNNEI. The CDR3 loop reads CASSPGLVSNEQFF. CDR3 nucleotides: TGTGCCAGCAGTCCGGGACTAGTCAGCAATGAGCAGTTCTTC. The variable domain in full, completed from reference TRBV2 and TRBJ2-1, reads EPEVTQTPSHQVTQMGQEVILRCVPISNHLYFYWYRQILGQKVEFLVSFYNNEISEKSEIFDDQFSVERPDGSNFTLKIRSTKLEDSAMYFCASSPGLVSNEQFFGPGTRLTVL.

The V and J genes are TRBV7-6 and TRBJ2-7; 9 bases map to TRBD2. This CDR3 is 18 amino acids long. Germline V gene lookup returns CDR1 SGHVS and CDR2 FNYEAQ. V dropped 3 bases and J dropped 0; count of bases not matched to a gene: 12. CDR3 protein: CASSLAAGGPKSSYEQYF. CDR3 DNA: TGTGCCAGCAGCTTGGCAGCGGGAGGCCCTAAGAGCTCCTACGAGCAGTACTTC. Full variable domain (remainder filled in from reference TRBV7-6 and TRBJ2-7): GAGVSQSPRYKVTKRGQDVALRCDPISGHVSLYWYRQALGQGPEFLTYFNYEAQQDKSGLPNDRFSAERPEGSISTLTIQRTEQRDSAMYRCASSLAAGGPKSSYEQYFGPGTRLTVT.